Sequencing of this TCR beta chain was carried out in a study of breast tumors, draining lymph nodes, adjacent tissues. Using its own MiXCR run on the multiplex PCR reads, TCRdb lists one record per CDR3 protein. The sample lists 150,000 to 200,000 distinct CDR3 sequences; around 35% were seen once. Samples came from axillary lymph nodes draining the breast cancer. This CDR3 is built from 14 residues. CDR1 is SGDLS and CDR2 is YYNGEE in the germline V gene. Turning to this clonotype: Its antigen is unknown. At one end the junction does not follow the germline gene, possibly because of a read error.

Study findings and constraints: Luminal-like breast cancer showed significantly greater tumor-nontumor repertoire similarity than basal-like breast cancer did. That most tumor T cells come from lymph nodes remained unproven.

The sequencing input was axillary lymph node tissue. The chain joins TRBV9 to TRBJ2-5, with 11 bases lining up with TRBD2. The clonotype comes from a female donor with breast cancer. Some clones in this sample may be carry-over from other donors' samples. Here the CDR3 DNA reads TGTGCCAGCAGTAGCGGGGGGGCCCAAGAGACCCAGTGCTTC. This encodes CASSSGGAQETQCF.